This T cell receptor beta chain derives from a study of cytomegalovirus exposure and HLA in healthy donors. This CDR3 contains 15 residues. V shed 5 bases, J shed 4 bases, and the junction held 8 bases outside the gene matches. CDR1 KGHSH and CDR2 LQKENI come from the germline V gene. Researchers ran the PCR with 60 Vbeta and 13 Jbeta primers. Clones were sequenced by immunoSEQ multiplex PCR, and TCRdb holds only the in-frame ones, with some missing. Of under 170,000 clones listed, 55% to 75% are singletons. The sequencing sample was made of PBMCs. The rearrangement joins TRBV18 to TRBJ1-2, with 9 bases aligning to TRBD1. This receptor was taken from an older woman in good health and CMV-seropositive. CDR3 nucleotides: TGTGCCAGCTCATCGGAGGACAGGGGTCTCTATGGCTACACCTTC. Encoded protein: CASSSEDRGLYGYTF.